Sequencing of this T cell receptor (beta chain) was carried out in a study of shared clonotypes between healthy human individuals (dated by TCRdb to about 2020). Regarding the research as a whole: The cohort included a few men and a couple of women between 18 and 49 years of age. For each donor, CD4 naive and CD4 memory were each given three plates, CD8 naive was given two plates, and CD8 memory was given one plate. The study deeply sequenced blood TCR repertoires of about 5 healthy adults to estimate repertoire size and the extent of clonotype sharing between individuals. To increase sequencing depth and limit assay-specific biases, different laboratories used diverse techniques to prepare libraries and sequence TCR repertoires. Between about 0.94 and 8.9 billion PBMCs per donor were obtained by leukapheresis. The paper as a whole reports these results and caveats: The small number of donors limited the genetic and exposure-history diversity represented. Sampling was restricted to blood, and TCR repertoires in tissues likely differ from the TCR repertoires found in blood. Clonotypes shared by all four sorted-subset donors showed higher generation probabilities than non-shared clonotypes. Naive subsets generally had larger estimated clonotype richness than memory subsets. Incomplete sequencing was indicated by rarefaction of sorted-subset datasets, despite the large sequencing depth. Approximately 5% of naive CD4, around 4% of naive CD8, 2.3% of memory CD4, and about 0.4% of memory CD8 clonotypes were shared across a few donors. Based on pairwise subsampling, the degree of clonotype sharing among donors was expected to be affected by sequencing depth.

Using the deep immunoSEQ assay, multiplex PCR amplified TCR CDR3 regions from genomic DNA. Extracted genomic DNA from each cell subset was distributed evenly across all wells of several immunoSEQ 96-well plates, and each plate was treated as a replicate. For sorted subsets, roughly 200 ng genomic DNA, equal to 25,000 to 35,000 T cell genomes, was loaded into each replicate PCR. Purified libraries were measured with a Qubit 3.0 fluorometer, size-checked on a Bioanalyzer 2100, and measured again with the KAPA Library Quantification kit. Every immunoSEQ 96-well plate was sequenced on a dedicated single-read 150-cycle Illumina NextSeq 550 flow cell. The source study handled its data this way. Because only junctional sequences without quality scores were contained in the immunoSEQ output, filtering matching that applied to full-length reads could not be performed. Sequences were annotated with PyIR, a Python wrapper for IgBLAST v1.9, and V/J genes and CDR3 were assigned using IMGT germline references. Reads with weak V/J assignments (E-value above 1e-6), missing CDR3, stop codons, out-of-frame junctions, or ambiguous translated residues were removed. V3J clonotypes were defined as sequences sharing the same inferred V gene, J gene, and CDR3 amino acid sequence. Percentage overlap between repertoires was calculated by dividing the number of shared unique clonotypes by the size of the smaller repertoire. Repertoire richness was assessed with RTK rarefaction, the Chao1 estimator, and Recon v2.1 estimates of unobserved clonotypes. OLGA was used to compute generation probabilities for all TCRbeta clonotypes that the gDNA method yielded from a few donors. The table comes from immuneACCESS by way of TCRdb, which keeps in-frame sequences with V and J called. Part of the clones is missing from these tables; in studies checked, under half for an unresolved V gene and the rest for unknown reasons. V and J calls and clone size come straight from that table; D and trimming were deduced from the DNA. Here the sample has roughly 2.1 million clones; about 93% occur a single time. The ten largest clones take up roughly 1.7% of the sample.

CDR1 and CDR2, per the germline V gene (reference sequence), are SEHNR and FQNEAQ. The CDR3, from cysteine to phenylalanine, totals 14 residues. CDR3 DNA is the only sequence kept; it has 42 bases, read in frame from the first base. V gives up 5 bases and J gives up 2 bases, and the segment between their germline ends measures 11 bases. CD8 naive samples were obtained by positive selection for CCR7 among CD45RO-negative cells, yielding a CD45RA+CCR7+ population from which TemRA cells were excluded. The donors were healthy, HIV-negative adults with no recently reported acute infections or vaccinations. Every donor was a Caucasian adult residing in Nashville, Tennessee, USA. Blood was collected by leukapheresis, and PBMCs were isolated by Ficoll-Histopaque density gradient centrifugation and then cryopreserved in liquid nitrogen vapor phase. Analytical flow cytometry was used to check the purity and quantity of every magnetically sorted T cell population. From each sorted fraction, genomic DNA was isolated and quantified by UV absorbance on a Nanodrop 2000c.

A note on this clone: This receptor's antigen is unknown. No base-level quality is on record; no much larger clone is a single base apart.

Sequencing used naive CD8+ T cells from PBMCs. Reading the label with the study, this specimen's cell subset or site is: CD45RA+CCR7+. This receptor was identified in a man aged 18 to 35 in good health. Some clones in this sample may be carry-over from other donors' samples. The chain employs TRBV7-9 and TRBJ2-3; the D gene is perhaps TRBD1 or TRBD2, each of them matching over 5 bases. The CDR3 region: CASSRPGTTDTQYF. The bases read TGTGCCAGCAGCCGCCCGGGGACCACAGATACGCAGTATTTT.